These T cell receptor beta chains were read from a single sample in a study of OX40 agonist ivuxolimab in advanced cancers. Produced via immunoSEQ multiplex PCR; TCRdb's table is partial and in-frame only. The data contain 65,000 to 100,000 clones, 80% to 90% of them singletons. The starting material was CD4+ or CD8+ T cells sorted from blood, obtained in a trial of the OX40 agonist ivuxolimab. Source of these receptors: an adult with an advanced solid tumor such as melanoma, head and neck, liver or kidney cancer. Both conserved end residues are part of each CDR3. A D gene is named only where the DNA matches it firmly. Only some rows state a clone size, as once, few, many or a class for expanded clones.

length: 15; size: .; D: .; J: TRBJ2-7; V: TRBV4-2; CDR3: CASSTIRDSSYEQYF; DNA: TGTGCCAGCAGCACAATCCGGGACTCCTCCTACGAGCAGTACTTC
length: 11; size: .; D: .; J: TRBJ2-5; V: TRBV28; CDR3: CASSPRETQYF; DNA: TGTGCCAGCAGCCCCCGGGAGACCCAGTACTTC
length: 13; size: .; D: .; J: TRBJ1-1; V: TRBV25-1; CDR3: CASSTEMNTEAFF; DNA: TGTGCCAGCAGTACGGAGATGAACACTGAAGCTTTCTTT
length: 11; size: .; D: .; J: TRBJ2-7; V: TRBV27; CDR3: CASRYGYEQYF; DNA: TGTGCCAGCCGTTACGGGTACGAGCAGTACTTC
length: 15; size: .; D: .; J: TRBJ1-5; V: TRBV5-6; CDR3: CASSWGDGSNQPQHF; DNA: TGTGCCAGCAGCTGGGGGGACGGATCCAATCAGCCCCAGCATTTT
length: 15; size: .; D: .; J: TRBJ1-2; V: TRBV28; CDR3: CASSSLRSEYYGYTF; DNA: TGTGCCAGCAGTTCCCTGAGATCGGAGTACTATGGCTACACCTTC
length: 13; size: .; D: .; J: TRBJ1-1; V: TRBV28; CDR3: CATGPRGNTEAFF; DNA: TGTGCGACCGGCCCCAGAGGGAACACTGAAGCTTTCTTT
length: 14; size: .; D: .; J: TRBJ1-5; V: TRBV28; CDR3: CASSFGSGDQPQHF; DNA: TGTGCCAGCAGTTTTGGGTCGGGGGATCAGCCCCAGCATTTT
length: 17; size: .; D: .; J: TRBJ1-4; V: TRBV5-5; CDR3: CASSLVGREVRNEKLFF; DNA: TGTGCCAGCAGCTTGGTGGGCCGGGAGGTTCGTAATGAAAAACTGTTTTTT
length: 16; size: .; D: .; J: TRBJ2-6; V: TRBV7-2; CDR3: CASSPRQVRGANVLTF; DNA: TGTGCCAGCAGCCCAAGACAGGTCCGTGGGGCCAACGTCCTGACTTTC
length: 18; size: .; D: TRBD2; J: TRBJ2-5; V: TRBV28; CDR3: CASSDRVLGTSGSETQYF; DNA: TGTGCCAGCAGCGACCGAGTCCTGGGGACTAGCGGGAGTGAGACCCAGTACTTC
length: 16; size: .; D: TRBD1; J: TRBJ2-3; V: TRBV19; CDR3: CASSIAPGGVTDTQYF; DNA: TGTGCCAGTAGTATTGCCCCAGGGGGTGTAACAGATACGCAGTATTTT
length: 12; size: .; D: TRBD2; J: TRBJ2-3; V: TRBV6-5; CDR3: CASWAGDGAQYF; DNA: TGTGCCAGCTGGGCGGGGGACGGGGCGCAGTATTTT
length: 16; size: .; D: .; J: TRBJ2-7; V: TRBV14; CDR3: CASSQGNAVRSYEQYF; DNA: TGTGCCAGCAGCCAAGGGAACGCGGTTCGTTCCTACGAGCAGTACTTC
length: 15; size: once; D: TRBD1; J: TRBJ2-7; V: TRBV7-2; CDR3: CASSWPGQVPYEQYF; DNA: TGTGCCAGCAGCTGGCCGGGACAGGTTCCCTACGAGCAGTACTTC
length: 15; size: .; D: .; J: TRBJ2-7; V: TRBV19; CDR3: CASRPRGGKNYEQYF; DNA: TGTGCCAGTAGACCCAGGGGGGGTAAGAACTACGAGCAGTACTTC
length: 13; size: .; D: .; J: TRBJ2-2; V: TRBV5-1; CDR3: CASISPTTGELFF; DNA: TGCGCCAGCATCTCCCCTACGACCGGGGAGCTGTTTTTT
length: 16; size: .; D: .; J: TRBJ2-1; V: TRBV7-9; CDR3: CASSTGDGSLDNEQFF; DNA: TGTGCCAGCAGCACAGGGGACGGGAGTCTGGACAATGAGCAGTTCTTC
length: 15; size: few; D: .; J: TRBJ2-3; V: TRBV29-1; CDR3: CSVESAGAITDTQYF; DNA: TGCAGCGTTGAGTCGGCGGGGGCCATCACAGATACGCAGTATTTT
length: 12; size: .; D: .; J: TRBJ2-3; V: TRBV28; CDR3: CASSSKLDTQYF; DNA: TGTGCCAGCAGTTCTAAGTTGGATACGCAGTATTTT
length: 17; size: .; D: TRBD1; J: TRBJ2-6; V: TRBV4-3; CDR3: CASSQFYRGQGANVLTF; DNA: TGCGCCAGCAGCCAATTTTACAGGGGGCAGGGGGCCAACGTCCTGACTTTC
length: 16; size: once; D: .; J: TRBJ2-1; V: TRBV5-8; CDR3: CASSLATGSSYNEQFF; DNA: TGTGCCAGCAGCCTTGCAACCGGAAGCTCCTACAATGAGCAGTTCTTC
length: 14; size: .; D: .; J: TRBJ2-7; V: TRBV5-1; CDR3: CASSLRGGSYEQYF; DNA: TGCGCCAGCAGCTTGCGGGGAGGCTCCTACGAGCAGTACTTC
length: 15; size: few; D: .; J: TRBJ2-1; V: TRBV7-9; CDR3: CASSLRGRAYNEQFF; DNA: TGTGCCAGCAGCTTGCGCGGAAGGGCCTACAATGAGCAGTTCTTC
length: 17; size: few; D: .; J: TRBJ2-6; V: TRBV5-1; CDR3: CASSRGQPSSGANVLTF; DNA: TGCGCCAGCAGCAGAGGACAGCCCTCCTCTGGGGCCAACGTCCTGACTTTC
length: 14; size: few; D: .; J: TRBJ2-7; V: TRBV6-5; CDR3: CASLGPSYPYEQYF; DNA: TGTGCCAGCCTCGGCCCCAGTTACCCCTACGAGCAGTACTTC
length: 15; size: .; D: .; J: TRBJ1-3; V: TRBV5-1; CDR3: CASSPQGGVGNTIYF; DNA: TGCGCCAGCAGCCCACAGGGAGGTGTAGGAAACACCATATATTTT
length: 15; size: .; D: TRBD2; J: TRBJ2-7; V: TRBV4-2; CDR3: CASSQDSLAGNEQYF; DNA: TGTGCCAGCAGCCAAGATTCACTAGCGGGAAACGAGCAGTACTTC
length: 15; size: .; D: .; J: TRBJ2-3; V: TRBV4-1; CDR3: CASSQVADPADTQYF; DNA: TGCGCCAGCAGCCAAGTCGCTGACCCGGCGGATACGCAGTATTTT
length: 16; size: .; D: .; J: TRBJ2-5; V: TRBV5-1; CDR3: CASSSDPSGAQETQYF; DNA: TGCGCCAGCAGCTCTGACCCTTCTGGGGCCCAAGAGACCCAGTACTTC
length: 16; size: .; D: TRBD2; J: TRBJ2-1; V: TRBV25-1; CDR3: CASSDWEAGGAFEQFF; DNA: TGTGCCAGCAGTGATTGGGAAGCGGGGGGGGCCTTTGAGCAGTTCTTC
length: 13; size: .; D: .; J: TRBJ2-5; V: TRBV6-5; CDR3: CASSYGYQETQYF; DNA: TGTGCCAGCAGTTACGGATACCAAGAGACCCAGTACTTC
length: 15; size: .; D: .; J: TRBJ1-3; V: TRBV18; CDR3: CASSPRGDSGNTIYF; DNA: TGTGCCAGCTCACCCAGAGGGGACTCTGGAAACACCATATATTTT
length: 12; size: once; D: .; J: TRBJ1-4; V: TRBV15; CDR3: CATSRRDKKLFF; DNA: TGTGCCACCAGCAGGCGGGATAAAAAACTGTTTTTT
length: 11; size: .; D: .; J: TRBJ2-7; V: TRBV7-2; CDR3: CASSPSYEQYF; DNA: TGTGCCAGCAGCCCGTCCTACGAGCAGTACTTC
length: 16; size: .; D: TRBD1; J: TRBJ2-2; V: TRBV4-3; CDR3: CASSPGQDPNTGELFF; DNA: TGCGCCAGCAGCCCTGGACAGGACCCGAACACCGGGGAGCTGTTTTTT
length: 15; size: .; D: TRBD1; J: TRBJ2-1; V: TRBV5-8; CDR3: CASSLVSGGRNEQFF; DNA: TGTGCCAGCAGCTTGGTTTCAGGGGGCCGGAATGAGCAGTTCTTC
length: 16; size: .; D: TRBD1; J: TRBJ1-4; V: TRBV5-5; CDR3: CASSLGDRIANEKLFF; DNA: TGTGCCAGCAGCTTGGGGGACAGGATAGCTAATGAAAAACTGTTTTTT
length: 15; size: .; D: TRBD1; J: TRBJ2-1; V: TRBV5-4; CDR3: CASSFDRGNWNEQFF; DNA: TGTGCCAGCAGCTTCGACAGGGGGAATTGGAATGAGCAGTTCTTC
length: 17; size: .; D: TRBD2; J: TRBJ2-5; V: TRBV18; CDR3: CASSLLNLAGAQETQYF; DNA: TGTGCCAGCTCACTACTCAATCTAGCGGGAGCCCAAGAGACCCAGTACTTC
length: 16; size: .; D: .; J: TRBJ2-5; V: TRBV28; CDR3: CASSSHPSSPQETQYF; DNA: TGTGCCAGCAGTTCCCACCCCAGCAGTCCCCAAGAGACCCAGTACTTC
length: 15; size: few; D: TRBD2; J: TRBJ2-2; V: TRBV19; CDR3: CASSKQRGLTGELFF; DNA: TGTGCCAGTAGTAAGCAGCGGGGGCTGACCGGGGAGCTGTTTTTT
length: 15; size: few; D: TRBD1; J: TRBJ1-4; V: TRBV19; CDR3: CASSDGQGAAEKLFF; DNA: TGTGCCAGTAGTGACGGACAGGGGGCGGCTGAAAAACTGTTTTTT
length: 15; size: .; D: .; J: TRBJ2-3; V: TRBV13; CDR3: CASSLYGGRTDTQYF; DNA: TGTGCCAGCAGCTTGTACGGGGGGCGCACAGATACGCAGTATTTT
length: 14; size: .; D: TRBD1; J: TRBJ2-7; V: TRBV28; CDR3: CASRSGTGAYEQYF; DNA: TGTGCCAGCAGATCCGGGACAGGGGCCTACGAGCAGTACTTC
length: 14; size: .; D: TRBD1; J: TRBJ1-5; V: TRBV7-9; CDR3: CASSPTGSNQPQHF; DNA: TGTGCCAGCAGCCCGACAGGGTCCAATCAGCCCCAGCATTTT
length: 14; size: few; D: .; J: TRBJ1-5; V: TRBV6-6; CDR3: CASSGWGRNQPQHF; DNA: TGTGCCAGCAGTGGATGGGGGCGCAATCAGCCCCAGCATTTT
length: 15; size: few; D: TRBD1; J: TRBJ1-6; V: TRBV5-1; CDR3: CASSSEGASGSPLHF; DNA: TGCGCCAGCAGCTCCGAGGGGGCTTCGGGTTCACCCCTCCACTTT
length: 16; size: .; D: .; J: TRBJ2-3; V: TRBV7-2; CDR3: CASSPDEGGGRDTQYF; DNA: TGTGCCAGCAGCCCAGACGAGGGAGGAGGGAGAGATACGCAGTATTTT
length: 15; size: .; D: TRBD1; J: TRBJ2-1; V: TRBV28; CDR3: CASRRQGQLYNEQFF; DNA: TGTGCCAGCAGGAGACAGGGACAGCTTTACAATGAGCAGTTCTTC
length: 17; size: .; D: .; J: TRBJ1-1; V: TRBV5-6; CDR3: CASSLGSGPGMNTEAFF; DNA: TGTGCCAGCAGCTTGGGGTCTGGACCTGGCATGAACACTGAAGCTTTCTTT
length: 14; size: once; D: .; J: TRBJ1-4; V: TRBV5-1; CDR3: CASSFSATNEKLFF; DNA: TGCGCCAGCAGCTTTTCTGCAACTAATGAAAAACTGTTTTTT
length: 16; size: .; D: .; J: TRBJ2-5; V: TRBV5-1; CDR3: CASSLIPGITQETQYF; DNA: TGCGCCAGCAGCTTAATTCCAGGGATAACACAAGAGACCCAGTACTTC
length: 13; size: .; D: .; J: TRBJ1-3; V: TRBV27; CDR3: CARQTGRVNTIYF; DNA: TGTGCCAGGCAGACAGGTCGTGTAAACACCATATATTTT